The 9 T cell receptor beta chains given below trace back to one sample, sequenced in a study of blood T cell repertoires in COVID-19. Assay used: immunoSEQ multiplex PCR; TCRdb lists only in-frame clones, some missing. The sample consists of around 250,000 clones, 86% of them appearing once. The specimen was peripheral blood. These receptor sequences come from a young woman with active or convalescent COVID-19.

This chain uses TRBV7-9 with TRBJ1-2; TRBD1 matches 8 bases. There are 14 residues in the CDR3. Looked up from germline, CDR1 is SEHNR and CDR2 is FQNEAQ (reference sequence). V gave up 0 bases and J gave up 6 bases; unmatched junction bases: 3. In DNA form, the CDR3 reads TGTGCCAGCAGCTTAGCAGGGACAGGCGATGGCTACACCTTC. Its protein is CASSLAGTGDGYTF.

Worth noting for this clone: Compared with germline, one end of the junction differs, possibly owing to a read error. The chain recombines TRBV5-1 with TRBJ1-1; 8 nucleotides match TRBD1. The length of the CDR3 is 16 residues. Germline CDR1 is SGHRS and CDR2 is YFSETQ. CDR3 protein: CASSESSSPTQGALSF. In DNA form, the CDR3 reads TGCGCCAGCAGCGAAAGTAGCTCCCCTACCCAGGGGGCGCTTTCCTTT.

The CDR3 DNA reads TGTGCCAGCAGCCGTACTCGCGGGGGGAACACAGATACGCAGTATTTT. Protein sequence: CASSRTRGGNTDTQYF. The chain links TRBV7-9 to TRBJ2-3; TRBD2 aligns across 8 bases. The CDR3 has 16 amino acids. J lost 2 bases, V lost 5 bases, and 9 bases had no gene match. Germline CDR1 is SEHNR and CDR2 is FQNEAQ (reference sequence).

The V and J genes are TRBV19 and TRBJ2-7; TRBD2 might be the D (6 bases). Between the trimmed V and J ends, which lost 6 bases and 1 base, there was a span of 13 bases. Per germline, CDR1 LNHDA and CDR2 SQIVND (reference sequence). The CDR3 has 14 amino acids. The CDR3 loop reads CASSPVSGSYEQYF. In DNA form, the CDR3 reads TGTGCCAGTAGCCCCGTTAGCGGATCCTACGAGCAGTACTTC.

This clone has more than one count but fewer than ten. The chain uses TRBV5-1 and TRBJ2-3; D is ambiguous. CDR3 length: 16 residues. Per germline, CDR1 SGHRS and CDR2 YFSETQ. The V end was cut by 8 bases, the J end by 2 bases, with 21 bases between. In DNA, the CDR3 is TGCGCCAGTAAGGCTACCCTAGTCAAAATCACAGATACGCAGTATTTT. It encodes CASKATLVKITDTQYF.

The CDR3 DNA follows: TGTGCCAGCAGCTTAGGGCCTCAGCCCCAGCATTTT. This translates into CASSLGPQPQHF. This chain joins TRBV7-2 and TRBJ1-5; D uncertain. From germline, CDR1 is SGHTA and CDR2 FQGNSA. Trimming took off 1 base at V and 6 bases at J, with 4 bases between the two ends. CDR3 length: 12 residues.

The chain employs TRBV6-2 or TRBV6-3 and TRBJ2-6; a possible D gene is TRBD2 (7 bases). Per the germline V gene, CDR1 is MNHEY and CDR2 is SVGEGT. V was pared by 5 bases and J by 0 bases, with 20 bases between. The CDR3 is made up of 19 amino acids. CDR3 sequence reads: CASSGGRGRIRSGANVLTF. Here the CDR3 DNA reads TGTGCCAGCAGTGGAGGGAGGGGGAGGATCCGCTCTGGGGCCAACGTCCTGACTTTC.

The chain joins TRBV10-2 to TRBJ1-6; 8 nucleotides line up with TRBD1. Germline assignment: CDR1 WSHSY and CDR2 SAAADI. The ends lost 6 bases at V and 11 bases at J; junction bases unmatched: 9. The CDR3 extends over 14 amino acids. DNA of the CDR3: TGCGCCAGCAGGGAGACAGGGGACTTGGCACCCCTCCACTTT. Translating gives CASRETGDLAPLHF.

The chain couples TRBV4-3 to TRBJ2-2, with no clear D. The V gene lost 0 bases and the J gene lost 2 bases, with 16 bases spanning the gap. The CDR3 has 18 residues. Germline values: CDR1 LGHNA, CDR2 YSLEER. The CDR3 coding sequence is TGCGCCAGCAGCCAAGAGGTGGCCTCGCGGATCAACACCGGGGAGCTGTTTTTT. Its protein product is CASSQEVASRINTGELFF.